This TCR beta chain stems from a study of blood T cell repertoires in COVID-19. On the study more broadly: Donors in the United States, Italy and Spain gave samples during acute or convalescent COVID-19.

Per the authors' pipeline: Nucleated cell counts were estimated from reference gene primer amplification. The data were produced by immunoSEQ multiplex PCR, yet TCRdb's version contains in-frame clones alone and is incomplete. V and J calls and clone size come straight from that table; D and trimming were deduced from the DNA. The profile shows some 39,000 clones, more than 75% of them singletons. V lost 4 bases to trimming and J lost 0 bases, with 12 bases between them. The CDR3 loop spans 15 amino acids. Germline V gene lookup returns CDR1 SGHNT and CDR2 YYREEE (reference sequence). The sequence was collected from an older man with acute or convalescent COVID-19. What was sequenced was peripheral blood. The chain employs TRBV5-4 and TRBJ2-3, with D unresolved. CDR3 in DNA: TGTGCCAGCAGCCCGAAGACAATCAGCACAGATACGCAGTATTTT. Encoded protein: CASSPKTISTDTQYF.